These 2 T cell receptor beta chains share one sample of origin, sequenced in a study of T cell repertoires in ileal Crohn's disease. The repertoire was sequenced with immunoSEQ multiplex PCR; TCRdb's copy has only in-frame clones and lacks some. This table has fewer than 6,500 clones, nearly 80% appearing once. Regarding time point: neoterminal ileum biopsy at postoperative endoscopy, about 6 months after surgery. The specimen was ileal tissue. These TCRs come from an adult with Crohn's disease.

This sequence joins TRBV2 and TRBJ2-7; the D is unclear. CDR3 length: 14 amino acids. Trimming left V 8 bases short and J 0 bases short, with 14 bases between. Germline-derived CDR1 and CDR2 are SNHLY and FYNNEI. The CDR3 coding sequence is TGTGCCAGCCTATATGAGTCCAGCTCCTACGAGCAGTACTTC. Residues: CASLYESSSYEQYF.

This sequence joins TRBV27 and TRBJ2-2, with D perhaps matching TRBD1 or TRBD2 (5 bases each). CDR3 size: 19 residues. Trimming left V 2 bases short and J 4 bases short, with 23 bases between. The germline V gene has CDR1 MNHEY and CDR2 SMNVEV (reference sequence). In DNA, the CDR3 is TGTGCCAGCAGTTTAAGGCCGCCGGGACCCACAACAAGCACCGGGGAGCTGTTTTTT. Translating gives CASSLRPPGPTTSTGELFF.